One sample yielded the 29 T cell receptor beta chains listed below, sequenced in a study of Tregs in tolerant kidney transplant recipients. Some clones are missing from TCRdb's copy, which holds only in-frame ones; the method was immunoSEQ multiplex PCR. This table holds under 100,000 clones, around 90% found once. Sequencing used CD8+ T cells from blood. The receptor set was obtained from a human donor in good health.

There are a few counts of this clone. The chain employs TRBV27 and TRBJ2-7, with 10 bases identical to TRBD2. Germline V lookup: CDR1 MNHEY, CDR2 SMNVEV (reference sequence). The CDR3 contains 14 residues. V lost 7 bases, J lost 7 bases, and 10 bases stayed unmatched. In nucleotides, the CDR3 is TGTGCCAGCACATGGACTAGCGGAGGACGGGAGCAGTACTTC. It codes for CASTWTSGGREQYF.

This clone has a single count. The chain is built from TRBV13 and TRBJ2-2; no definite D call. This CDR3 is 13 amino acids long. CDR1 PRHDT and CDR2 FYEKMQ come from the germline V gene (reference sequence). Trimming removed 5 bases at V and 6 bases at J, with 10 bases between. CDR3 loop: CASSNLGPGELFF. Written as DNA, the CDR3 is TGTGCCAGCAGCAACCTCGGGCCCGGGGAGCTGTTTTTT.

The chain links TRBV7-6 to TRBJ1-4, with D possibly matching TRBD1 (5 bases). This CDR3 region has 15 residues. Germline CDR1 and CDR2: SGHVS and FNYEAQ. The ends were cut back, 5 bases at V and 5 bases at J, with 15 bases in the middle. CDR3 nucleotide sequence: TGTGCCAGCAGCCGGGGCGGGGTCGGCAATGAAAAACTGTTTTTT. This translates into CASSRGGVGNEKLFF.

This clone was counted between two and nine times. The chain uses TRBV6-5 and TRBJ1-2, with TRBD1 identical over 9 bases. CDR1 is MNHEY and CDR2 is SVGAGI in the germline V gene. Trimming removed 6 bases from V and 7 bases from J; junction bases left unmatched: 9. This CDR3 has 14 residues. CDR3 sequence (DNA): TGTGCCAGCAGGCCTACAGGGGGCGCGAGTGGCTACACCTTC. Residues: CASRPTGGASGYTF.

This chain connects TRBV25-1 to TRBJ1-2, with 9 nucleotides matching TRBD1. V lost 6 bases, J lost 8 bases, and 13 bases stayed unmatched. The germline CDR1 and CDR2 sequences are MGHDK and SYGVNS. The CDR3 totals 15 residues. The CDR3, as DNA: TGTGCCAGCAGGGACTCCGGGACAGGGAATTTGGGCTACACCTTC. This translates into CASRDSGTGNLGYTF.

The V and J genes are TRBV27 and TRBJ2-1, with 14 bases matching TRBD2. J gave up 2 bases and V 6 bases, and 9 bases lay outside the gene matches. The CDR3 is 18 residues long. CDR1 is MNHEY and CDR2 is SMNVEV in the germline V gene (reference sequence). CDR3 amino acids: CASSSFWTSGRTYNEQFF. The CDR3 nucleotides read TGTGCCAGCAGCTCCTTTTGGACTAGCGGGAGGACCTACAATGAGCAGTTCTTC.

The chain couples TRBV2 to TRBJ2-5, with TRBD2 matching over 10 bases. Germline assignment: CDR1 SNHLY and CDR2 FYNNEI. CDR3 length: 16 residues. With 7 bases clipped from V and 1 base from J, the junction kept 9 bases outside the gene matches. This CDR3 is CASIIGAGGLQETQYF. The CDR3 DNA follows: TGTGCCAGCATAATTGGAGCGGGGGGGCTCCAAGAGACCCAGTACTTC.

The V and J genes are TRBV5-1 and TRBJ2-3; D might be TRBD1 (6 bases). CDR3 size: 17 residues. V was cut by 0 bases and J by 2 bases, with 16 bases left in between. Germline V gives CDR1 SGHRS, CDR2 YFSETQ. CDR3 nucleotide sequence: TGCGCCAGCAGCTTGGAGGGACAACCGCTCTTCACAGATACGCAGTATTTT. It yields the protein CASSLEGQPLFTDTQYF. Supplemented by reference TRBV5-1 and TRBJ2-3, the full variable domain reads KAGVTQTPRYLIKTRGQQVTLSCSPISGHRSVSWYQQTPGQGLQFLFEYFSETQRNKGNFPGRFSGRQFSNSRSEMNVSTLELGDSALYLCASSLEGQPLFTDTQYFGPGTRLTVL.

This chain links TRBV5-8 with TRBJ1-5, with 9 bases identical to TRBD1. The CDR3 has 16 residues. The junction had 5 bases not matched to a gene; V was cut back by 3 bases and J by 1 base. The germline V gene encodes CDR1 SGHTS and CDR2 YDEGEE. This CDR3 is CASSSVDRGSNQPQHF. The CDR3 nucleotides read TGTGCCAGCAGCTCTGTGGACAGGGGAAGCAATCAGCCCCAGCATTTT.

J is TRBJ2-5 and V is TRBV5-1; D gene uncertain. The CDR3 is made up of 15 amino acids. From germline, CDR1 is SGHRS and CDR2 YFSETQ. Deletions cut 0 bases from V and 5 bases from J, with 14 bases between. CDR3 region: CASSLAIGSRETQYF. The CDR3 region has the DNA TGCGCCAGCAGCTTGGCCATAGGAAGTCGGGAGACCCAGTACTTC. The full variable domain, in which reference TRBV5-1 and TRBJ2-5 provide the parts outside the CDR3, is KAGVTQTPRYLIKTRGQQVTLSCSPISGHRSVSWYQQTPGQGLQFLFEYFSETQRNKGNFPGRFSGRQFSNSRSEMNVSTLELGDSALYLCASSLAIGSRETQYFGPGTRLLVL.

This chain connects TRBV9 to TRBJ1-2; 7 bases agree with TRBD1. The trim removed 0 bases at V and 6 bases at J, leaving 2 bases unmatched. This CDR3 contains 13 residues. CDR1 and CDR2 from the germline V gene are SGDLS and YYNGEE. CDR3 coding DNA: TGTGCCAGCAGCGTAGAGCAGGGGGATGGCTACACCTTC. Protein sequence: CASSVEQGDGYTF.

The V and J genes are TRBV27 and TRBJ2-3, with 8 bases identical to TRBD2. Looked up from germline, CDR1 is MNHEY and CDR2 is SMNVEV (reference sequence). The V gene end was trimmed by 7 bases and the J gene end by 0 bases; junction bases not matched to a gene: 9. CDR3 length: 16 residues. CDR3 nucleotide sequence: TGTGCCAGCACCTGGCGGAGCGGGGGTAGCACAGATACGCAGTATTTT. Residues: CASTWRSGGSTDTQYF.

The CDR3 DNA follows: TGTGCCTGGAGTGTATGGGACAGGGCGGCTAGTGGCAAAAACATTCAGTACTTC. The encoded protein is CAWSVWDRAASGKNIQYF. The chain carries TRBV30 and TRBJ2-4, with TRBD1 matching over 9 bases. The CDR3 is made up of 18 amino acids. Germline V gene data show CDR1 as GTSNPN and CDR2 as SVGIG (reference sequence). V was clipped by 0 bases and J by 3 bases; unmatched bases: 12.

The chain joins TRBV27 to TRBJ1-1, with D possibly being TRBD1 (6 bases). In germline, CDR1 is MNHEY, CDR2 SMNVEV (reference sequence). CDR3 length: 13 residues. With 3 bases removed from V and 3 bases from J, the gap between germline ends came to 8 bases. The CDR3 protein is CASSLAGDTEAFF. CDR3 DNA: TGTGCCAGCAGTTTGGCAGGGGACACTGAAGCTTTCTTT.

This chain uses TRBV7-9 with TRBJ2-4; D remains ambiguous. Germline V lookup: CDR1 SEHNR, CDR2 FQNEAQ (reference sequence). There are 15 residues in the CDR3. Trimming removed 5 bases from V and 6 bases from J, with 17 bases in between. CDR3 nucleotide sequence: TGTGCCAGCAGCCCTCCACGACCGACCGGAAACATTCAGTACTTC. Protein: CASSPPRPTGNIQYF.

The CDR3 nucleotides are TGTGCCAGCAGCCCCGATCTCGAGATGGACATTCAGTACTTC. This translates into CASSPDLEMDIQYF. This chain joins TRBV21-1 and TRBJ2-4; no DNA check was done on the table's D call, TRBD2. TRBV21-1 is a listed pseudogene. This CDR3 contains 14 residues.

The chain links TRBV5-5 to TRBJ1-1; D is uncertain. The V and J ends lost 0 bases and 3 bases respectively, with 9 bases between them. From germline, CDR1 is SGHKS and CDR2 YYEKEE (reference sequence). The CDR3 has 14 residues. CDR3 bases: TGTGCCAGCAGCTTGGCGGGTGGAGACACTGAAGCTTTCTTT. It encodes CASSLAGGDTEAFF.

This clone has a count of ten or more. The V and J genes are TRBV7-9 and TRBJ2-1; D unclear. The ends were cut back, 5 bases at V and 6 bases at J, with 17 bases in the middle. CDR3 length: 15 residues. Germline V CDR1 and CDR2: SEHNR, FQNEAQ (reference sequence). CDR3 protein: CASSPDARPSNEQFF. As DNA, the CDR3 is TGTGCCAGCAGCCCGGACGCGAGGCCGAGCAATGAGCAGTTCTTC.

The V call is TRBV6-6, the J call TRBJ2-7, with 7 bases that match TRBD1. Trimming took 6 bases from V and 3 from J; bases not matched to a gene: 11. Germline lookup yields CDR1 MNHNY and CDR2 SVGAGI (reference sequence). The CDR3 extends over 15 amino acids. The CDR3 protein is CASSPYRTGFYEQYF. The CDR3 DNA is TGTGCCAGCAGCCCTTACCGGACAGGCTTCTACGAGCAGTACTTC.

This chain connects TRBV5-8 to TRBJ1-2, with D tentatively TRBD1 (6 bases). The ends were cut back, 4 bases at V and 3 bases at J, with 19 bases in the middle. The germline V gene has CDR1 SGHTS and CDR2 YDEGEE. CDR3 length: 16 residues. CDR3 nucleotides: TGTGCCAGCAGCCTCCCGGGGGGGCGTCTGTACTATGGCTACACCTTC. Encoded protein: CASSLPGGRLYYGYTF.

This clone occurred once. This chain uses TRBV27 with TRBJ1-5; D gene ambiguous. Germline V gives CDR1 MNHEY, CDR2 SMNVEV (reference sequence). CDR3 length: 16 residues. With 0 bases removed from V and 0 bases from J, the gap between germline ends came to 9 bases. DNA of the CDR3: TGTGCCAGCAGTTTATCGGTCTCCGGTAGCAATCAGCCCCAGCATTTT. This codes for CASSLSVSGSNQPQHF.

The rearrangement joins TRBV7-8 to TRBJ1-5, with D possibly being TRBD1 (5 bases). Deletions cut 4 bases from V and 2 bases from J, with 15 bases between. This CDR3 region has 16 residues. The germline V gene encodes CDR1 SGHVS and CDR2 FQNEAQ. In nucleotides, the CDR3 is TGTGCCAGCAGCTCTCTGACAGCCTCGGGCAATCAGCCCCAGCATTTT. Its translation: CASSSLTASGNQPQHF.

The rearrangement joins TRBV27 to TRBJ1-1; D remains ambiguous. Looked up from germline, CDR1 is MNHEY and CDR2 is SMNVEV (reference sequence). V gave up 1 base and J gave up 4 bases, with 13 bases separating them. This CDR3 has 15 amino acids. The CDR3 here is CASSLFGRSITEAFF. In DNA form, the CDR3 reads TGTGCCAGCAGTTTATTCGGTCGGAGTATCACTGAAGCTTTCTTT.

This chain links TRBV11-2 with TRBJ2-5, with a weak D call TRBD2 (6 bases). From germline, CDR1 is SGHAT and CDR2 FQNNGV. V was cut by 5 bases and J by 5 bases, with 18 bases left in between. This CDR3 is built from 15 residues. DNA of the CDR3: TGTGCCAGCAGCCGAGAACTAGCTTTCGGTGAGACCCAGTACTTC. Protein product: CASSRELAFGETQYF.

The J gene is TRBJ2-1, the V gene TRBV21-1. TRBV21-1 is a recognized pseudogene. The CDR3 length is 18 residues. CDR3 in DNA: TGTGCCAGCAATCCGAGGGGTCCTACCGCACCGTTTACGGATGAGCAGTTCTTC. Translated: CASNPRGPTAPFTDEQFF.

J is TRBJ2-1 and V is TRBV15; TRBD2 might be the D (5 bases). The CDR3 is 17 amino acids. V shed 5 bases and J shed 0 bases, with 17 bases lying between them. Per germline, CDR1 LNHNV and CDR2 YYDKDF (reference sequence). CDR3 coding DNA: TGTGCCACCAGCGGTGAACCAAGCGGAAGCTCCTACAATGAGCAGTTCTTC. Its protein product is CATSGEPSGSSYNEQFF.

V is TRBV7-9 and J is TRBJ1-2; D ambiguous. CDR3 size: 16 residues. From germline, CDR1 is SEHNR and CDR2 FQNEAQ (reference sequence). V was clipped by 1 base and J by 4 bases, with 16 bases between them. CDR3 nucleotide sequence: TGTGCCAGCAGCTTAGGCTCTCTTGCCGGGGTCTATGGCTACACCTTC. Translated, it gives CASSLGSLAGVYGYTF.

CDR3 region: CASSHFNQETQYF. The CDR3 nucleotides are TGTGCCAGCAGCCACTTTAACCAAGAGACCCAGTACTTC. The chain links TRBV13 to TRBJ2-5; D gene uncertain. Trimming pared 5 bases from V and 0 bases from J, leaving 7 bases between. Germline V gives CDR1 PRHDT, CDR2 FYEKMQ (reference sequence). This CDR3 is built from 13 residues.

The V gene is TRBV4-1, the J gene TRBJ2-7, with D possibly matching TRBD1 (6 bases). V lost 3 bases, J lost 1 base, and 16 bases lay in between. Germline loops: CDR1 MGHRA, CDR2 YSYEKL. The CDR3 totals 16 residues. The CDR3 loop is CASSHNRAKGSYEQYF. The CDR3 coding sequence is TGCGCCAGCAGCCACAACAGGGCGAAGGGATCCTACGAGCAGTACTTC.